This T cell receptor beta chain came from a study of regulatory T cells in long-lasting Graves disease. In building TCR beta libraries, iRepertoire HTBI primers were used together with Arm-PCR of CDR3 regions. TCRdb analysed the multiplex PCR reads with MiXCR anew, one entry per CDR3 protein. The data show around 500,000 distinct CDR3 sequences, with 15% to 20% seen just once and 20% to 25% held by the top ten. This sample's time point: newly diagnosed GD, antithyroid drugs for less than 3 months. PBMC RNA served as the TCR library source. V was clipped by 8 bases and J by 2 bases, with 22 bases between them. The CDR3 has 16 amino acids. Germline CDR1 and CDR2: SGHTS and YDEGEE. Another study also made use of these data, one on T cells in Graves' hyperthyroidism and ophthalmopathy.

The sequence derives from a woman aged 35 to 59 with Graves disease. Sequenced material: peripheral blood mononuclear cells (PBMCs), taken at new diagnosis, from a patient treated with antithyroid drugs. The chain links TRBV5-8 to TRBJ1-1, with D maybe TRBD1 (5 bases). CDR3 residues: CASSLGGRGINTEAFF. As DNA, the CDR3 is TGTGCCAGTTCCCTTGGCGGGCGGGGGATAAACACTGAAGCTTTCTTT.